Below are 30 T cell receptor beta chains sequenced from a single sample in a study of blood T cell repertoires in COVID-19. Here immunoSEQ multiplex PCR was the method, and the copy in TCRdb shows in-frame clones only, minus some. The top ten hold 15% of the sample, which has fewer than 90,000 clones, around 87% seen once. The sequenced sample consisted of peripheral blood. These receptors originate from a male donor with acute or convalescent COVID-19.

The chain carries TRBV7-3 and TRBJ2-1; perhaps TRBD2 as D (7 bases). From germline, CDR1 is SGHTA and CDR2 FQGTGA. The CDR3 contains 14 residues. V lost 6 bases and J lost 9, with 18 bases in between. DNA for the CDR3: TGTGCCAGCAGTCCGGAGGGGGGGCTCGCTGAGCAGTTCTTC. Translation gives CASSPEGGLAEQFF.

The gene calls are TRBV29-1 and TRBJ1-5; the match to TRBD1 covers 7 bases. CDR1 is SQVTM, CDR2 ANQGSEA, per germline. The CDR3 contains 14 residues. The J segment lost 0 bases and the V segment lost 6 bases, leaving 5 bases of the junction unmatched. CDR3 residues: CSVGTDYSNQPQHF. The CDR3 region has the DNA TGCAGCGTGGGGACAGATTATAGCAATCAGCCCCAGCATTTT.

V gene TRBV24-1 combines with J gene TRBJ1-5; the match to TRBD1 covers 8 bases. V trimming: 3 bases; J trimming: 7 bases; junction bases outside the gene matches: 1. Germline V gene lookup returns CDR1 KGHDR and CDR2 SFDVKD. This CDR3 region has 13 residues. The CDR3: CATSDRDRQPQHF. The CDR3 nucleotides are TGTGCCACCAGTGATCGGGACAGGCAGCCCCAGCATTTT.

CDR3: CASSFGTRSNEQFF. The CDR3 region has the DNA TGTGCCAGCAGCTTCGGGACAAGATCCAATGAGCAGTTCTTC. The chain combines TRBV11-3 with TRBJ2-1; TRBD1 is a possible D gene (6 bases). Germline CDR1 reads SGHNT; CDR2 reads YENEEA. The CDR3 contains 14 residues. V gave up 3 bases and J gave up 6 bases, with 12 bases separating them. Full variable domain (outside the CDR3, taken from reference TRBV11-3 and TRBJ2-1): EAGVVQSPRYKIIEKKQPVAFWCNPISGHNTLYWYLQNLGQGPELLIRYENEEAVDDSQLPKDRFSAERLKGVDSTLKIQPAELGDSAVYLCASSFGTRSNEQFFGPGTRLTVL.

The gene calls are TRBV6-5 and TRBJ2-5; D is possibly TRBD2 (6 bases). Trimming removed 5 bases at V and 4 bases at J, with 17 bases between. This CDR3 is 15 amino acids long. From germline, CDR1 is MNHEY and CDR2 SVGAGI. CDR3 DNA sequence: TGTGCCAGCAGTACACAGGACTATCGAGGAGAGACCCAGTACTTC. It encodes CASSTQDYRGETQYF.

This clone has a single count. V and J are TRBV7-2 and TRBJ1-2; TRBD1 matches at 8 bases. Germline V lookup: CDR1 SGHTA, CDR2 FQGNSA. The CDR3 runs to 16 residues. Trimming cost V 1 base and J 4 bases; bases outside gene matches: 8. This CDR3 is CASSLDGQGSSYGYTF. In nucleotides, the CDR3 is TGTGCCAGCAGCTTAGATGGACAGGGCTCCTCCTATGGCTACACCTTC.

The chain combines TRBV5-6 with TRBJ1-6; 8 bases match TRBD1. Germline V gene sequence: CDR1 SGHDT, CDR2 YYEEEE. V was pared by 3 bases and J by 7 bases, with 3 bases of the junction left unmatched. This CDR3 spans 14 amino acids. The CDR3 spells CASSSGQGNSPLHF. CDR3 in DNA: TGTGCCAGCAGCTCTGGACAGGGCAATTCACCCCTCCACTTT.

This clone has just a few counts. The chain uses TRBV3-1 (or the pseudogene TRBV3-2) and TRBJ1-1, with 7 bases identical to TRBD1. CDR1 is LGHDT, CDR2 YNNKEL, per germline (reference sequence). The CDR3 runs to 15 residues. Trimming cost V 4 bases and J 2 bases; bases outside gene matches: 7. CDR3 residues: CASSPPGQFNTEAFF. The CDR3 DNA reads TGTGCCAGCAGCCCTCCGGGACAGTTCAACACTGAAGCTTTCTTT.

This clone was seen a handful of times. The chain carries TRBV5-1 and TRBJ2-1; TRBD2 might be the D (5 bases). Trimming removed 0 bases from V and 5 bases from J, with 9 bases in between. Looked up from germline, CDR1 is SGHRS and CDR2 is YFSETQ. The CDR3 has 14 amino acids. The CDR3 protein is CASSLGASNNEQFF. The CDR3 DNA follows: TGCGCCAGCAGCTTGGGGGCTAGCAACAATGAGCAGTTCTTC.

V and J are TRBV27 and TRBJ1-3; 7 bases are shared with TRBD1. The CDR3 length is 18 residues. Per the germline V gene, CDR1 is MNHEY and CDR2 is SMNVEV (reference sequence). Trimming took 0 bases from V and 3 from J; bases not matched to a gene: 11. CDR3 sequence: CASSLSLPQGEDGNTIYF. CDR3 nucleotides: TGTGCCAGCAGTTTATCGCTACCCCAGGGGGAGGATGGAAACACCATATATTTT.

The chain employs TRBV5-6 and TRBJ2-7, with 8 nucleotides matching TRBD2. Germline V gene lookup returns CDR1 SGHDT and CDR2 YYEEEE. This CDR3 is built from 15 residues. V shed 5 bases, J shed 1 base, and the junction held 8 bases outside the gene matches. The CDR3 sequence is CASSIGLAGSYEQYF. CDR3 DNA sequence: TGTGCCAGCAGTATCGGACTAGCAGGTTCCTACGAGCAGTACTTC.

This chain uses TRBV15 with TRBJ1-2; 7 bases fit TRBD1. Germline CDR1 LNHNV, CDR2 YYDKDF (reference sequence). The trim removed 2 bases at V and 2 bases at J, leaving 8 bases unmatched. This CDR3 contains 16 residues. The CDR3, as DNA: TGTGCCACCAGCAGAACGGTGACAGGGTACAACTATGGCTACACCTTC. It yields the protein CATSRTVTGYNYGYTF.

DNA for the CDR3: TGTGCCAGCAGCTTAGAACATGTCAGGGGGCTGCATTCACCCCTCCACTTT. Amino acids: CASSLEHVRGLHSPLHF. The chain couples TRBV7-2 to TRBJ1-6, with TRBD1 matching over 8 bases. J was trimmed by 8 bases and V by 1 base; bases with no gene match: 10. There are 17 residues in the CDR3. Germline loops: CDR1 SGHTA, CDR2 FQGNSA.

The chain carries TRBV4-2 and TRBJ1-1, with no clear D. This CDR3 is built from 14 residues. V was pared by 1 base and J by 2 bases, with 8 bases between. CDR1 and CDR2 (germline): LGHNA, YNFKEQ. CDR3 nucleotides: TGTGCCAGCAGCCAAGGGGCCGCCAACACTGAAGCTTTCTTT. It codes for CASSQGAANTEAFF.

CDR3 residues: CASRTPGDNSPLHF. CDR3 nucleotides: TGTGCCAGCAGAACCCCGGGGGATAATTCACCCCTCCACTTT. The rearrangement uses TRBV6-5 and TRBJ1-6; possibly TRBD1 for D (5 bases). Germline V CDR1 and CDR2: MNHEY, SVGAGI. CDR3 size: 14 residues. With 6 bases removed from V and 5 bases from J, the gap between germline ends came to 11 bases.

CDR3 sequence: CASSLTSGGSSDTQYF. CDR3 nucleotides: TGTGCCAGCAGCTTAACTAGCGGGGGTAGTTCCGATACGCAGTATTTT. This chain uses TRBV11-2 with TRBJ2-3, with 11 bases aligning to TRBD2. The CDR3 contains 16 residues. Per the germline V gene, CDR1 is SGHAT and CDR2 is FQNNGV. V lost 2 bases, J lost 6 bases, and 7 bases stayed unmatched.

This clone was detected only a few times. This rearrangement joins TRBV30 to TRBJ1-6; TRBD1 matches at 8 bases. The trim removed 0 bases at V and 7 bases at J, leaving 11 bases unmatched. This CDR3 region has 17 residues. Germline values: CDR1 GTSNPN, CDR2 SVGIG (reference sequence). CDR3 residues: CAWSVKDRVPGNSPLHF. As DNA, the CDR3 is TGTGCCTGGAGTGTAAAGGACAGGGTTCCCGGCAATTCACCCCTCCACTTT.

This clone was detected only a few times. V is TRBV15 and J is TRBJ2-7; TRBD2 might be the D (6 bases). Trimming shortened V by 0 bases and J by 5 bases, and 14 bases separated the two germline ends. This CDR3 comprises 15 residues. Germline V lookup: CDR1 LNHNV, CDR2 YYDKDF (reference sequence). CDR3 amino acids: CATSRDWRGHNEQYF. CDR3 DNA: TGTGCCACCAGCAGAGATTGGAGGGGCCACAACGAGCAGTACTTC.

The V gene is TRBV5-1, the J gene TRBJ1-6; possibly TRBD1 for D (5 bases). CDR1 and CDR2 from the germline V gene are SGHRS and YFSETQ. V was pared by 5 bases and J by 7 bases, with 13 bases between. This CDR3 has 14 amino acids. DNA for the CDR3: TGCGCCAGCAGGGCACCCAGGGAAAATTCACCCCTCCACTTT. Its protein is CASRAPRENSPLHF.

This chain joins TRBV12-3 or TRBV12-4 and TRBJ1-1; a possible D gene is TRBD1 (6 bases). V was shortened by 3 bases and J by 5 bases, with 7 bases between the two germline ends. The CDR3 sequence is 12 residues long. CDR3 sequence (DNA): TGTGCCAGCAGTTTCCAGGGGACTGAAGCTTTCTTT. Protein: CASSFQGTEAFF.

The chain carries TRBV15 and TRBJ1-5; D is undetermined. CDR3 length: 15 residues. The V end lost 8 bases, the J end lost 0 bases, and 14 bases lay between the germline ends. Germline V gene data show CDR1 as LNHNV and CDR2 as YYDKDF (reference sequence). Here the CDR3 reads CATSEPGISNQPQHF. The CDR3 nucleotides are TGTGCCACCTCCGAGCCAGGTATTAGCAATCAGCCCCAGCATTTT. Full variable domain (remainder filled in from reference TRBV15 and TRBJ1-5): DAMVIQNPRYQVTQFGKPVTLSCSQTLNHNVMYWYQQKSSQAPKLLFHYYDKDFNNEADTPDNFQSRRPNTSFCFLDIRSPGLGDTAMYLCATSEPGISNQPQHFGDGTRLSIL.

The gene calls are TRBV9 and TRBJ1-6, with 8 nucleotides matching TRBD1. With 0 bases clipped from V and 7 bases from J, the junction kept 0 bases outside the gene matches. The length of the CDR3 is 14 residues. Germline CDR1 is SGDLS and CDR2 is YYNGEE. Here the CDR3 DNA reads TGTGCCAGCAGCGTAGGACAGGGGAATTCACCCCTCCACTTT. This sequence encodes CASSVGQGNSPLHF.

The chain couples TRBV2 to TRBJ2-3; 8 nucleotides align to TRBD1. The V segment lost 6 bases and the J segment 4 bases; nucleotides outside the gene matches: 3. The CDR3 is 13 amino acids. Germline assignment: CDR1 SNHLY and CDR2 FYNNEI. The CDR3 is CASRTGVADTQYF. The CDR3 DNA reads TGTGCCAGCAGGACAGGGGTGGCAGATACGCAGTATTTT. Looking up the rest from reference TRBV2 and TRBJ2-3 gives the full variable domain: EPEVTQTPSHQVTQMGQEVILRCVPISNHLYFYWYRQILGQKVEFLVSFYNNEISEKSEIFDDQFSVERPDGSNFTLKIRSTKLEDSAMYFCASRTGVADTQYFGPGTRLTVL.

This chain uses TRBV7-9 with TRBJ2-7; 7 bases align to TRBD2. Germline V CDR1 and CDR2: SEHNR, FQNEAQ (reference sequence). Unmatched junction bases numbered 5, after V lost 3 bases and J lost 3 bases. This CDR3 comprises 14 residues. The CDR3 region is CASSFSAGYYEQYF. CDR3 sequence (DNA): TGTGCCAGCAGCTTTTCAGCGGGGTACTACGAGCAGTACTTC.

The chain has TRBV3-1 (or the pseudogene TRBV3-2) and TRBJ1-1, with a weak D call TRBD1 (6 bases). Trimming took off 5 bases at V and 4 bases at J, with 14 bases between the two ends. This CDR3 region has 14 residues. Germline values: CDR1 LGHDT, CDR2 YNNKEL (reference sequence). The chain's CDR3 is CASSFGQGSTEAFF. CDR3 DNA: TGTGCCAGCAGCTTCGGGCAGGGGAGCACTGAAGCTTTCTTT.

The chain recombines TRBV18 with TRBJ2-7; 7 bases line up with TRBD1. The CDR3 spans 14 residues. Germline V gene lookup returns CDR1 KGHSH and CDR2 LQKENI. The V segment lost 3 bases and the J segment 12 bases; nucleotides outside the gene matches: 14. The CDR3 DNA is TGTGCCAGCTCACCGCCCGGGACAGCGGAGTCGAGGTACTTC. It codes for CASSPPGTAESRYF.

In its sample, this clone was seen once. The chain recombines TRBV4-2 with TRBJ2-3; 12 positions agree with TRBD1. The CDR3 contains 18 residues. The germline gives CDR1 LGHNA, CDR2 YNFKEQ. Trimming at V came to 0 bases and at J to 9 bases, leaving 13 bases not matched to a gene. CDR3: CASSQESGTGGLQVTQYF. DNA of the CDR3: TGTGCCAGCAGCCAAGAAAGCGGGACAGGGGGCCTCCAGGTCACGCAGTATTTT.

This clone was seen a single time. This sequence joins TRBV2 and TRBJ2-3; D unclear. Looked up from germline, CDR1 is SNHLY and CDR2 is FYNNEI. V was cut by 2 bases and J by 8 bases, with 8 bases left in between. The CDR3 consists of 12 residues. CDR3: CASSENVGTQYF. The CDR3 DNA follows: TGTGCCAGCAGTGAAAACGTCGGTACGCAGTATTTT.

The rearrangement links TRBV6-5 to TRBJ1-4, with D uncertain. V lost 8 bases, J lost 0 bases, and 10 bases lay in between. The germline gives CDR1 MNHEY, CDR2 SVGAGI. The CDR3 runs to 14 residues. The CDR3 sequence is CASGEAATNEKLFF. DNA for the CDR3: TGTGCCAGCGGGGAGGCTGCAACTAATGAAAAACTGTTTTTT.

V gene TRBV7-2 combines with J gene TRBJ1-1; D not certain. The length of the CDR3 is 14 residues. Germline CDR1 SGHTA, CDR2 FQGNSA. V lost 7 bases and J lost 0, with 12 bases in between. CDR3 loop: CASTAVALNTEAFF. CDR3 nucleotides: TGTGCCAGCACCGCGGTCGCACTGAACACTGAAGCTTTCTTT.